A single sample is the source of the 12 T cell receptor beta chains below, sequenced in a study of OX40 agonist ivuxolimab in advanced cancers. Some clones are missing from TCRdb's copy, which holds only in-frame ones; the method was immunoSEQ multiplex PCR. The table records about 32,000 clones, 84% of them present only once. The sequencing used CD4+ or CD8+ T cells sorted from blood, collected in a trial of the OX40 agonist ivuxolimab. The source is an adult with an advanced solid tumor such as melanoma, head and neck, liver or kidney cancer.

The chain links TRBV27 to TRBJ1-5; possible D gene TRBD1, 5 bases. The CDR3 contains 14 residues. Per the germline V gene, CDR1 is MNHEY and CDR2 is SMNVEV (reference sequence). Trimming took 6 bases from V and 0 from J, leaving 9 bases between them. CDR3 region: CASSPGYSNQPQHF. CDR3 bases: TGTGCCAGCAGCCCAGGGTATAGCAATCAGCCCCAGCATTTT.

The CDR3 is CASLEGGRTYNEQFF. CDR3 in DNA: TGTGCCAGCCTCGAGGGGGGTCGGACCTACAATGAGCAGTTCTTC. The chain carries TRBV28 and TRBJ2-1, with D tentatively TRBD1 or TRBD2 (6 bases each). CDR1 is MDHEN, CDR2 SYDVKM, per germline. The CDR3 loop spans 15 amino acids. V was trimmed by 8 bases and J by 2 bases, leaving 16 bases between them.

The gene calls are TRBV5-1 and TRBJ1-1; 8 bases align to TRBD1. The germline V gene has CDR1 SGHRS and CDR2 YFSETQ. V was pared by 2 bases and J by 1 base, with 7 bases of the junction left unmatched. CDR3 size: 16 residues. The CDR3 is CASSLGTGPPNTEAFF. The CDR3 nucleotides are TGCGCCAGCAGCTTAGGGACAGGTCCCCCGAACACTGAAGCTTTCTTT. Together with reference TRBV5-1 and TRBJ1-1, the CDR3 gives the full variable domain: KAGVTQTPRYLIKTRGQQVTLSCSPISGHRSVSWYQQTPGQGLQFLFEYFSETQRNKGNFPGRFSGRQFSNSRSEMNVSTLELGDSALYLCASSLGTGPPNTEAFFGQGTRLTVV.

As concerns this clone: Its ends do not fully match the called genes, so a read error is possible. V gene TRBV19 combines with J gene TRBJ2-5; either TRBD1 or TRBD2 may supply D (5 bases each). The V gene's germline CDR1 is LNHDA and CDR2 SQIVND (reference sequence). CDR3 length: 16 amino acids. For the CDR3, the DNA is TGCGCCAGCTCCCTCGGGGAGAGGGGCTCGGGGGAGACCCAGTACTTC. It is translated as CASSLGERGSGETQYF. Together with reference TRBV19 and TRBJ2-5, the CDR3 gives the full variable domain: DGGITQSPKYLFRKEGQNVTLSCEQNLNHDAMYWYRQDPGQGLRLIYYSQIVNDFQKGDIAEGYSVSREKKESFPLTVTSAQKNPTAFYLCASSLGERGSGETQYFGPGTRLLVL.

The chain is built from TRBV19 and TRBJ1-1; the D is unclear. CDR1 LNHDA and CDR2 SQIVND come from the germline V gene (reference sequence). Trimming took 3 bases from V and 5 from J, leaving 10 bases between them. The length of the CDR3 is 13 residues. CDR3 in DNA: TGTGCCAGTAGTATGTCAGAGACTACTGAAGCTTTCTTT. This sequence encodes CASSMSETTEAFF.

The rearrangement joins TRBV6-5 to TRBJ1-1; D gene unclear. This CDR3 is 14 amino acids long. Trimming cost V 0 bases and J 6 bases, with 11 bases left between them. Germline V gene sequence: CDR1 MNHEY, CDR2 SVGAGI. The CDR3 is CASSYSHSASEAFF. CDR3 coding DNA: TGTGCCAGCAGTTACTCCCACAGTGCCTCTGAAGCTTTCTTT.

The chain has TRBV19 and TRBJ2-7; TRBD1 aligns across 9 bases. This CDR3 region has 17 residues. V was pared by 8 bases and J by 3 bases, with 17 bases of the junction left unmatched. Germline CDR1 and CDR2: LNHDA and SQIVND (reference sequence). The CDR3 coding sequence is TGTGCCAGTTACGGCAATGGGGACAGGGACGAGCACTACGAGCAGTACTTC. Translating it yields CASYGNGDRDEHYEQYF.

The chain links TRBV27 to TRBJ2-3; 9 bases agree with TRBD2. V was clipped by 9 bases and J by 0 bases; unmatched bases: 16. The CDR3 sequence is 18 residues long. The germline CDR1 and CDR2 sequences are MNHEY and SMNVEV (reference sequence). Here the CDR3 reads CASRAGLAGSISTDTQYF. The CDR3 DNA reads as TGTGCCAGTCGTGCGGGGCTAGCGGGGTCAATTAGCACAGATACGCAGTATTTT.

The V call is TRBV9, the J call TRBJ2-1; D is uncertain. Per the germline V gene, CDR1 is SGDLS and CDR2 is YYNGEE. The CDR3 is 14 residues long. Trimming removed 6 bases from V and 0 bases from J, with 10 bases in between. CDR3 residues: CASNSGPSYNEQFF. The CDR3, as DNA: TGTGCCAGCAATTCCGGGCCCTCCTACAATGAGCAGTTCTTC. Full variable domain (missing parts from reference TRBV9 and TRBJ2-1): DSGVTQTPKHLITATGQRVTLRCSPRSGDLSVYWYQQSLDQGLQFLIQYYNGEERAKGNILERFSAQQFPDLHSELNLSSLELGDSALYFCASNSGPSYNEQFFGPGTRLTVL.

This clone was counted a few times. The V gene is TRBV5-4, the J gene TRBJ2-7; D is unclear. Per germline, CDR1 SGHNT and CDR2 YYREEE (reference sequence). This CDR3 is 12 amino acids long. Trimming shortened V by 0 bases and J by 3 bases, and 4 bases separated the two germline ends. CDR3 region: CASSLDRYEQYF. Written as DNA, the CDR3 is TGTGCCAGCAGCTTGGATCGCTACGAGCAGTACTTC.

This sequence joins TRBV4-1 and TRBJ2-1; 10 positions match TRBD2. Germline-derived CDR1 and CDR2 are MGHRA and YSYEKL. The CDR3 is 16 residues long. The V and J ends lost 1 base and 7 bases, in that order; junction bases with no gene match: 7. In DNA, the CDR3 is TGCGCCAGCAGCCAAGGCTCTAGCGGGAGTAAAAATGAGCAGTTCTTC. Translating it yields CASSQGSSGSKNEQFF.

The chain is built from TRBV30 and TRBJ1-4, with D uncertain. Germline CDR1 reads GTSNPN; CDR2 reads SVGIG (reference sequence). Trimming pared 2 bases from V and 2 bases from J, leaving 6 bases between. The CDR3 extends over 13 amino acids. The CDR3 here is CAWSPGTNEKLFF. The CDR3 region has the DNA TGTGCCTGGAGTCCGGGGACTAATGAAAAACTGTTTTTT. Full variable domain (rest looked up from reference TRBV30 and TRBJ1-4): SQTIHQWPATLVQPVGSPLSLECTVEGTSNPNLYWYRQAAGRGLQLLFYSVGIGQISSEVPQNLSASRPQDRQFILSSKKLLLSDSGFYLCAWSPGTNEKLFFGSGTQLSVL.